This T cell receptor beta chain emerged from a study of cytomegalovirus exposure and HLA in healthy donors. Turning to this clone: What it recognizes is unknown.

The study ran its PCR with 60 Vbeta and 13 Jbeta primers. Assay used: immunoSEQ multiplex PCR; TCRdb lists only in-frame clones, some missing. The sample holds about 130,000 clones; about two thirds are singletons and the top ten take 4.8%. The study's findings and limits: An analysis was carried out later, and it reportedly showed fewer N-insertions in an Asian-associated ancestry cluster than the approximately 670-donor mean. More than 15,000 TCR beta sequences were associated with HLA alleles at 0.05 false discovery rate in a later analysis. Several of the most significant clusters appeared linked to common viral pathogens, based on a later analysis. Listed as cytomegalovirus-associated were roughly 180 TCR beta chains.

Source material: PBMCs. The TCR was taken from a man in his sixties in good health and CMV-seropositive.

The CDR3 spells CASSQVRGPAYNEQFF. The CDR3 DNA follows: TGCGCCAGCAGCCAAGTTCGGGGTCCAGCCTACAATGAGCAGTTCTTC. The chain carries TRBV4-1 and TRBJ2-1; a weak D match, TRBD2 (5 bases). This CDR3 is 16 amino acids long. V was cut by 1 base and J by 2 bases, with 12 bases left in between. CDR1 is MGHRA and CDR2 is YSYEKL in the germline V gene.